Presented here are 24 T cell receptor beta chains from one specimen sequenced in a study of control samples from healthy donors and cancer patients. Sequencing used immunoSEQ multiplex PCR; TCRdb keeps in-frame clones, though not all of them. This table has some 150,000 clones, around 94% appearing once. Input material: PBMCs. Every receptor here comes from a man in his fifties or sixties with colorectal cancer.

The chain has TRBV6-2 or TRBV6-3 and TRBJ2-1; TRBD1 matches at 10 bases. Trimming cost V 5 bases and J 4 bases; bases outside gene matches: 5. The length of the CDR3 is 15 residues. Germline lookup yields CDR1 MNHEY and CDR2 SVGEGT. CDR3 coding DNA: TGTGCCAGCAGTGACCGGGACAGGGGTTACAATGAGCAGTTCTTC. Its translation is CASSDRDRGYNEQFF.

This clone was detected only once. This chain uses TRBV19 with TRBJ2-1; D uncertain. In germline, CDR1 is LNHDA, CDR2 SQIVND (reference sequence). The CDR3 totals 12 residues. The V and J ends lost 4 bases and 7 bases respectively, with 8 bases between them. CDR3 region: CASSKPANEQFF. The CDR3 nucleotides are TGTGCCAGTAGTAAGCCCGCTAATGAGCAGTTCTTC. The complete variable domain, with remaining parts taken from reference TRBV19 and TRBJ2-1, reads DGGITQSPKYLFRKEGQNVTLSCEQNLNHDAMYWYRQDPGQGLRLIYYSQIVNDFQKGDIAEGYSVSREKKESFPLTVTSAQKNPTAFYLCASSKPANEQFFGPGTRLTVL.

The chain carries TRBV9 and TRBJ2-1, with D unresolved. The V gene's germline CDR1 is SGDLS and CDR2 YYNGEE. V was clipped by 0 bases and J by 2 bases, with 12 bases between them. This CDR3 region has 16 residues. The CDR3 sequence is CASSVEISHPYNEQFF. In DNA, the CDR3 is TGTGCCAGCAGCGTAGAGATTAGCCACCCCTACAATGAGCAGTTCTTC.

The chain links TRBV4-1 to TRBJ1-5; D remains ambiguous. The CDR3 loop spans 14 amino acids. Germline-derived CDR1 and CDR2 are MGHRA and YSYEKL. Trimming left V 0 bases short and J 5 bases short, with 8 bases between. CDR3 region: CASSQEGSYQPQHF. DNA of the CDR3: TGCGCCAGCAGCCAAGAGGGGTCCTATCAGCCCCAGCATTTT.

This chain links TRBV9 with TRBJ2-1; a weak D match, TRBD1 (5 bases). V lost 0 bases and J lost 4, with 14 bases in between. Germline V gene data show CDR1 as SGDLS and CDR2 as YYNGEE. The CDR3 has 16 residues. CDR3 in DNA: TGTGCCAGCAGCGTAGCTGATGGGGCCTATTACAATGAGCAGTTCTTC. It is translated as CASSVADGAYYNEQFF.

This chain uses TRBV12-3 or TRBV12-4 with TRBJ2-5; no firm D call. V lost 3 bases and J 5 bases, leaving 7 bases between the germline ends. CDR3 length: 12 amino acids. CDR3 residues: CASSLVAETQYF. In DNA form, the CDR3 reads TGTGCCAGCAGTTTGGTCGCGGAGACCCAGTACTTC.

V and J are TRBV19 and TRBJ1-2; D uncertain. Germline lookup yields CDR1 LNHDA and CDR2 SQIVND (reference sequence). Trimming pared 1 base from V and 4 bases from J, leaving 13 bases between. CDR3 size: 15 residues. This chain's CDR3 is CASSIGFQRGYGYTF. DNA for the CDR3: TGTGCCAGTAGTATAGGATTCCAGCGAGGCTATGGCTACACCTTC.

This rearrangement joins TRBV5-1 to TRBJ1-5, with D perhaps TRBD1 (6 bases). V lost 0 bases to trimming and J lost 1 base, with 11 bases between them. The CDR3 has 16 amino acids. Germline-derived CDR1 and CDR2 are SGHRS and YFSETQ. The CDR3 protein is CASSLGPGQSNQPQHF. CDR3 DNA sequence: TGCGCCAGCAGCTTGGGTCCCGGACAGAGCAATCAGCCCCAGCATTTT.

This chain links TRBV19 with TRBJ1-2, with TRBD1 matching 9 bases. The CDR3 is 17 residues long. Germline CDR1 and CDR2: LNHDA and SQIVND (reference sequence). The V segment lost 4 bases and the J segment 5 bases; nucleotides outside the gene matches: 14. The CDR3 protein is CASSKDRGRGNAYGYTF. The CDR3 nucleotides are TGTGCCAGTAGTAAGGACAGGGGCAGAGGAAATGCATATGGCTACACCTTC.

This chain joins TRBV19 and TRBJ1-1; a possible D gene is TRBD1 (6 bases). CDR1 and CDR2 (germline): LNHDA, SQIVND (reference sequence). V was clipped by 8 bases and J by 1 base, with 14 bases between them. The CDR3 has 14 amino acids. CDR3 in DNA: TGTGCCAGTGGGTCCTACAGGGAGAACACTGAAGCTTTCTTT. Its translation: CASGSYRENTEAFF.

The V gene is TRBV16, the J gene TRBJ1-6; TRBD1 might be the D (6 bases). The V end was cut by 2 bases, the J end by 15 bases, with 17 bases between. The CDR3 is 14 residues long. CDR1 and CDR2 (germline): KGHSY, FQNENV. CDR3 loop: CASSQAAGEGILHF. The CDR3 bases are TGTGCCAGCAGCCAAGCGGCAGGGGAGGGGATCCTCCACTTT. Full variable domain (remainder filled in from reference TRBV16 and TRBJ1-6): GEEVAQTPKHLVRGEGQKAKLYCAPIKGHSYVFWYQQVLKNEFKFLISFQNENVFDETGMPKERFSAKCLPNSPCSLEIQATKLEDSAVYFCASSQAAGEGILHFGNGTRLTVT.

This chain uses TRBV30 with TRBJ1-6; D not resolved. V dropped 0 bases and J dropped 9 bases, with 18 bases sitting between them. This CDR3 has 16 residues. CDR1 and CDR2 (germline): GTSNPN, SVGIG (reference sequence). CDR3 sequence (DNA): TGTGCCTGGAGTGTATCCGGATGGCAAGCTACTTCACCCCTCCACTTT. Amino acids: CAWSVSGWQATSPLHF.

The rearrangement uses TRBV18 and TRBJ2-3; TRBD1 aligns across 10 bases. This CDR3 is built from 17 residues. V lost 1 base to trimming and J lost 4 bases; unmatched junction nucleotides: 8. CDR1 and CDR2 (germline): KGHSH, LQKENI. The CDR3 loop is CASSPLFTGTGADTQYF. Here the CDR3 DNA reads TGTGCCAGCTCACCACTATTTACCGGGACAGGGGCAGATACGCAGTATTTT.

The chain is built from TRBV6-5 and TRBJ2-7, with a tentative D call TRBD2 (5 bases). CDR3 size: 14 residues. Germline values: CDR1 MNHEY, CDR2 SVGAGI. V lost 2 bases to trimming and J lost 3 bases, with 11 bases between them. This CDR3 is CASSYGGEYYEQYF. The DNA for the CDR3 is TGTGCCAGCAGTTACGGTGGGGAGTACTACGAGCAGTACTTC.

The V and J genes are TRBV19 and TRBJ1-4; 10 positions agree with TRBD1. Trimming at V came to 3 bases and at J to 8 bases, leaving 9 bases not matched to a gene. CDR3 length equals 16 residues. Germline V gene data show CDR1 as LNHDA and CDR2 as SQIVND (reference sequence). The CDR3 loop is CASSMATGGYKEKLFF. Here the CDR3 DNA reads TGTGCCAGTAGTATGGCGACAGGGGGCTATAAGGAAAAACTGTTTTTT.

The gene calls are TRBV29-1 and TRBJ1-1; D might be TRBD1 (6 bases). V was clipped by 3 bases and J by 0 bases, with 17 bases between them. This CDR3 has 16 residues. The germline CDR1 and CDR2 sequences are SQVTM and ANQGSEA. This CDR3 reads CSVDRGAKGMNTEAFF. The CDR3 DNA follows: TGCAGCGTTGATAGGGGGGCGAAGGGCATGAACACTGAAGCTTTCTTT.

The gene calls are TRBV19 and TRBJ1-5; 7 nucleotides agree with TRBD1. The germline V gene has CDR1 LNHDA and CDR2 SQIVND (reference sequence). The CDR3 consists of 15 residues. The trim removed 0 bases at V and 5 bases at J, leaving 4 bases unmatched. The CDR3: CASSIDRGSDQPQHF. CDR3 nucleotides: TGTGCCAGTAGTATAGACAGGGGGAGCGATCAGCCCCAGCATTTT.

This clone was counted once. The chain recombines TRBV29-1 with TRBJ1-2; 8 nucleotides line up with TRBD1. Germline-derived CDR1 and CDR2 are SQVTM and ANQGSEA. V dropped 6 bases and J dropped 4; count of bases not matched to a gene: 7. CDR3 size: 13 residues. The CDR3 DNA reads TGCAGCGTGGACAGGGAGGGGAGCTATGGCTACACCTTC. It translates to CSVDREGSYGYTF.

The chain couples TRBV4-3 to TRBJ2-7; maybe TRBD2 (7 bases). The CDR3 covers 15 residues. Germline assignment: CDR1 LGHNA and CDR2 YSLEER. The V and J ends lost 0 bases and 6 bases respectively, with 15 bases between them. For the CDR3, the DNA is TGCGCCAGCAGCCAAGATTCTTGGGGGGGGGCCGAGCAGTACTTC. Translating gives CASSQDSWGGAEQYF.

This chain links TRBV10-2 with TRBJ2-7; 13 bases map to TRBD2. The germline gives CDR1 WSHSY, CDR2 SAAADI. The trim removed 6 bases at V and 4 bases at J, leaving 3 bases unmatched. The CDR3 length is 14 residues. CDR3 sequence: CASRRTSGGYEQYF. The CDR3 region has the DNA TGCGCCAGCAGAAGGACTAGCGGGGGATACGAGCAGTACTTC.

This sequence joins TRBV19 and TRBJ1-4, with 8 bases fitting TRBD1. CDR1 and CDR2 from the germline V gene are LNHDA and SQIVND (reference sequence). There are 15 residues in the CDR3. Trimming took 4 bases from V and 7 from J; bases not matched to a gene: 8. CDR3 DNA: TGTGCCAGTAGTACGAGCAGGGGGCGGGGTGAAAAACTGTTTTTT. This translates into CASSTSRGRGEKLFF.

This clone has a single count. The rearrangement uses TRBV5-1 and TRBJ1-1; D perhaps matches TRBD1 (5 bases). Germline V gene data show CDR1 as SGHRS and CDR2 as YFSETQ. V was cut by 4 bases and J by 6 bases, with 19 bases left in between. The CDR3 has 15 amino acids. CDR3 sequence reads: CASSRLQADGAEAFF. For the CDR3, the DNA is TGCGCCAGCAGCCGCTTACAGGCCGATGGGGCTGAAGCTTTCTTT.

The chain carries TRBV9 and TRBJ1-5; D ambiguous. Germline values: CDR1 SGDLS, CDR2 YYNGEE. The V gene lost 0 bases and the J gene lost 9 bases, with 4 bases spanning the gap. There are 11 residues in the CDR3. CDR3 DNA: TGTGCCAGCAGCGTAGAGCGGCCCCAGCATTTT. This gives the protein CASSVERPQHF. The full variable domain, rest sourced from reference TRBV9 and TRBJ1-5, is DSGVTQTPKHLITATGQRVTLRCSPRSGDLSVYWYQQSLDQGLQFLIQYYNGEERAKGNILERFSAQQFPDLHSELNLSSLELGDSALYFCASSVERPQHFGDGTRLSIL.

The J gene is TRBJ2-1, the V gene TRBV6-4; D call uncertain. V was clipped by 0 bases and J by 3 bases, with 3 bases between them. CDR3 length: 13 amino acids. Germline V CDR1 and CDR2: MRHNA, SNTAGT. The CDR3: CASSDSGYNEQFF. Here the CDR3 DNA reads TGTGCCAGCAGTGACTCCGGCTACAATGAGCAGTTCTTC.